The 21 T cell receptor beta chains presented below share a single source sample, sequenced in a study of cytomegalovirus exposure and HLA in healthy donors. Both 60 Vbeta primers and 13 Jbeta primers went into the PCR. The data were produced by immunoSEQ multiplex PCR, yet TCRdb's version contains in-frame clones alone and is incomplete. The sample carries approximately 220,000 clones, more than 65% recorded once. The specimen was PBMCs. The receptor set was obtained from a man aged 18 to 30 in good health and CMV-seronegative.

This sequence joins TRBV7-8 and TRBJ2-7; a weak D match, TRBD1 (5 bases). With 1 base removed from V and 4 bases from J, the gap between germline ends came to 17 bases. CDR3 length: 16 amino acids. From germline, CDR1 is SGHVS and CDR2 FQNEAQ. CDR3: CASSLGRSGAEYEQYF. The CDR3 region has the DNA TGTGCCAGCAGCTTAGGGCGTAGTGGGGCAGAGTACGAGCAGTACTTC.

The chain uses TRBV19 and TRBJ2-2; TRBD2 is a possible D gene (6 bases). Germline V gene data show CDR1 as LNHDA and CDR2 as SQIVND (reference sequence). Trimming stripped 3 bases from V and 4 bases from J, with 15 bases between. The CDR3 spans 16 residues. The CDR3 nucleotides are TGTGCCAGTAGTATCTCCCTAGCGCCTGTCACCGGGGAGCTGTTTTTT. This sequence encodes CASSISLAPVTGELFF.

This chain connects TRBV6-5 to TRBJ1-1, with D hard to call. The V and J ends lost 3 bases and 0 bases respectively, with 5 bases between them. Per the germline V gene, CDR1 is MNHEY and CDR2 is SVGAGI. The CDR3 sequence is 13 residues long. CDR3 nucleotide sequence: TGTGCCAGCAGTTATCTTGTGAACACTGAAGCTTTCTTT. It translates to CASSYLVNTEAFF.

This clone turned up a few times. The chain links TRBV4-2 to TRBJ1-1, with 8 bases aligning to TRBD1. V was pared by 3 bases and J by 1 base, with 10 bases of the junction left unmatched. CDR3 length equals 17 residues. Germline assignment: CDR1 LGHNA and CDR2 YNFKEQ. The CDR3: CASSHPDLGQGNTEAFF. The CDR3 region has the DNA TGTGCCAGCAGCCACCCCGACCTTGGACAGGGGAACACTGAAGCTTTCTTT.

This clone is a singleton in its sample. The genes are TRBV6-1 and TRBJ2-1, with TRBD1 matching over 10 bases. The CDR3 contains 16 residues. The V gene end was trimmed by 4 bases and the J gene end by 9 bases; junction bases not matched to a gene: 12. Per germline, CDR1 MNHNS and CDR2 SASEGT. CDR3 sequence (DNA): TGTGCCAGCAGTGTGGGACAGGGGCCTGTACGGGGTGAGCAGTTCTTC. The encoded protein is CASSVGQGPVRGEQFF.

The V call is TRBV18, the J call TRBJ1-4; D remains unclear. Germline CDR1 KGHSH, CDR2 LQKENI. This CDR3 spans 15 amino acids. Trimming cost V 0 bases and J 5 bases, with 10 bases left between them. The CDR3 loop reads CASSPPGEFNEKLFF. The CDR3 DNA follows: TGTGCCAGCTCACCACCCGGAGAGTTCAATGAAAAACTGTTTTTT.

CDR3 in amino acids: CASSSGTGETGELFF. The CDR3 DNA sequence: TGTGCCAGCAGCTCCGGGACAGGGGAAACCGGGGAGCTGTTTTTT. The rearrangement links TRBV4-2 to TRBJ2-2; 10 bases align to TRBD1. V lost 5 bases and J lost 5; bases outside the gene matches: 5. CDR1 LGHNA and CDR2 YNFKEQ come from the germline V gene. The CDR3 consists of 15 residues.

The chain is built from TRBV30 and TRBJ2-3; D gene unclear. In germline, CDR1 is GTSNPN, CDR2 SVGIG (reference sequence). The CDR3 consists of 15 residues. Trimming removed 2 bases at V and 0 bases at J, with 12 bases between. CDR3 bases: TGTGCCTGGAGTAAAATACTTCTTAGCACAGATACGCAGTATTTT. Protein: CAWSKILLSTDTQYF.

The chain uses TRBV9 and TRBJ2-3, with a weak D call TRBD2 (6 bases). V was cut by 3 bases and J by 4 bases, with 9 bases left in between. The CDR3 has 13 residues. Germline V gene lookup returns CDR1 SGDLS and CDR2 YYNGEE. CDR3 in DNA: TGTGCCAGCAGCGGGACTAACTCAGATACGCAGTATTTT. The encoded protein is CASSGTNSDTQYF. Full variable domain (missing parts from reference TRBV9 and TRBJ2-3): DSGVTQTPKHLITATGQRVTLRCSPRSGDLSVYWYQQSLDQGLQFLIQYYNGEERAKGNILERFSAQQFPDLHSELNLSSLELGDSALYFCASSGTNSDTQYFGPGTRLTVL.

The chain links TRBV6-4 to TRBJ2-7, with D uncertain. Trimming removed 2 bases at V and 11 bases at J, with 22 bases between. CDR3 length: 15 residues. Germline V lookup: CDR1 MRHNA, CDR2 SNTAGT. In nucleotides, the CDR3 is TGTGCCAGCAGTGACGGAGCCAGCGCCCGATCCCAGAAGTACTTC. Its protein is CASSDGASARSQKYF.

This clone was recorded a few times. The CDR3 coding sequence is TGTGCCAGCAGCTTGGCCTCTTATGTCTCTGGAAACACCATATATTTT. Residues: CASSLASYVSGNTIYF. The chain combines TRBV5-5 with TRBJ1-3; D remains unclear. Germline V lookup: CDR1 SGHKS, CDR2 YYEKEE (reference sequence). The V and J ends lost 0 bases and 0 bases respectively, with 10 bases between them. The CDR3 sequence is 16 residues long.

V is TRBV6-1 and J is TRBJ1-2; tentatively, D is TRBD1 (6 bases). The CDR3 loop spans 13 amino acids. Trimming shortened V by 4 bases and J by 2 bases, and 8 bases separated the two germline ends. The germline CDR1 and CDR2 sequences are MNHNS and SASEGT. CDR3 amino acids: CASSVRGNYGYTF. The CDR3 DNA reads TGTGCCAGCAGTGTCAGGGGAAACTATGGCTACACCTTC.

The V call is TRBV6-5, the J call TRBJ1-3, with 7 bases that match TRBD1. The CDR3 is 14 amino acids. CDR1 and CDR2 from the germline V gene are MNHEY and SVGAGI. The trim removed 6 bases at V and 4 bases at J, leaving 6 bases unmatched. This CDR3 is CASRATGVGNTIYF. The CDR3 DNA is TGTGCCAGCAGAGCTACAGGGGTAGGAAACACCATATATTTT.

This clone was counted only a few times. The rearrangement uses TRBV5-6 and TRBJ2-2; 12 positions agree with TRBD1. The CDR3 has 19 residues. V trimming: 4 bases; J trimming: 2 bases; junction bases outside the gene matches: 12. The germline gives CDR1 SGHDT, CDR2 YYEEEE. Here the CDR3 DNA reads TGTGCCAGCAGCCCCACCGGGACAGGGGGCTCCCTTAACACCGGGGAGCTGTTTTTT. As protein: CASSPTGTGGSLNTGELFF.

This clone was seen once. This chain uses TRBV9 with TRBJ2-5; TRBD1 agrees at 8 bases. Trimming removed 4 bases from V and 2 bases from J; junction bases left unmatched: 4. CDR3 size: 14 residues. Germline V CDR1 and CDR2: SGDLS, YYNGEE. In DNA form, the CDR3 reads TGTGCCAGCAGCCCAAGGACAGGGCAAGAGACCCAGTACTTC. This sequence encodes CASSPRTGQETQYF. Based on the CDR3 plus reference TRBV9 and TRBJ2-5, the full variable domain is DSGVTQTPKHLITATGQRVTLRCSPRSGDLSVYWYQQSLDQGLQFLIQYYNGEERAKGNILERFSAQQFPDLHSELNLSSLELGDSALYFCASSPRTGQETQYFGPGTRLLVL.

V gene TRBV5-1 combines with J gene TRBJ2-7, with TRBD2 matching 10 bases. Germline trimming cut 5 bases from V and 0 bases from J; bases unmatched to any gene: 5. Germline V CDR1 and CDR2: SGHRS, YFSETQ. The CDR3 has 15 amino acids. CDR3 residues: CASSPTSGASYEQYF. Written as DNA, the CDR3 is TGCGCCAGCAGTCCCACTAGCGGGGCCTCCTACGAGCAGTACTTC.

V usage is TRBV19 and J usage is TRBJ2-2; D unresolved. The V gene's germline CDR1 is LNHDA and CDR2 SQIVND (reference sequence). The CDR3 extends over 13 amino acids. The V and J ends lost 7 bases and 4 bases respectively, with 10 bases between them. The CDR3 sequence is CASTVLLTGELFF. The CDR3 DNA sequence: TGTGCCAGTACAGTACTACTCACCGGGGAGCTGTTTTTT.

The V call is TRBV4-1, the J call TRBJ1-2; possibly TRBD1 for D (5 bases). V dropped 0 bases and J dropped 5 bases, with 16 bases sitting between them. Looked up from germline, CDR1 is MGHRA and CDR2 is YSYEKL. The CDR3 covers 16 residues. CDR3 protein: CASSQERGGQDYGYTF. Written as DNA, the CDR3 is TGCGCCAGCAGCCAAGAGAGGGGAGGGCAGGATTATGGCTACACCTTC.

V is TRBV6-5 and J is TRBJ2-7; the match to TRBD1 covers 10 bases. The germline gives CDR1 MNHEY, CDR2 SVGAGI. The CDR3 is 14 amino acids. V was clipped by 5 bases and J by 6 bases; unmatched bases: 7. CDR3 residues: CASSPGQGPLEQYF. The DNA for the CDR3 is TGTGCCAGCAGTCCGGGACAGGGGCCTCTCGAGCAGTACTTC.

The V and J genes are TRBV6-1 and TRBJ1-5, with D unclear. Germline CDR1 reads MNHNS; CDR2 reads SASEGT. The V end was cut by 2 bases, the J end by 4 bases, with 15 bases between. The CDR3 has 16 amino acids. The CDR3 sequence: CASSETYSRPNQPQHF. The CDR3 DNA is TGTGCCAGCAGTGAAACATACAGCAGGCCTAATCAGCCCCAGCATTTT.

The rearrangement links TRBV7-3 to TRBJ2-3, with D perhaps matching TRBD2 (6 bases). Germline V gene sequence: CDR1 SGHTA, CDR2 FQGTGA. Trimming took 4 bases from V and 4 from J, leaving 9 bases between them. The CDR3 has 13 residues. CDR3 amino acids: CASSYGGADTQYF. The CDR3 DNA sequence: TGTGCCAGCAGCTACGGCGGGGCAGATACGCAGTATTTT.